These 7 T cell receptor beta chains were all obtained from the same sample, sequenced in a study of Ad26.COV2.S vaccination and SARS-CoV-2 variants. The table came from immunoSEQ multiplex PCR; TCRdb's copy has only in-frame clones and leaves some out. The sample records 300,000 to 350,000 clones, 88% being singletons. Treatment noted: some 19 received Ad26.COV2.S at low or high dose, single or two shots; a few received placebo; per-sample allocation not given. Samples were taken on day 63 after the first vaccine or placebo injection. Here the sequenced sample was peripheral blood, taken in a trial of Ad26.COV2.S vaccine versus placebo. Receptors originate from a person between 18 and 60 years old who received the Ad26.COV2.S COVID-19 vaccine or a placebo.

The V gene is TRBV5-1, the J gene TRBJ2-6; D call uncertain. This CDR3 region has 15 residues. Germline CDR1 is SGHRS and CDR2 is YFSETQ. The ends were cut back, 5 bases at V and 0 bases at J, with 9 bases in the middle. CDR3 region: CASRLERSGANVLTF. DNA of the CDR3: TGCGCCAGCAGACTCGAGCGCTCTGGGGCCAACGTCCTGACTTTC.

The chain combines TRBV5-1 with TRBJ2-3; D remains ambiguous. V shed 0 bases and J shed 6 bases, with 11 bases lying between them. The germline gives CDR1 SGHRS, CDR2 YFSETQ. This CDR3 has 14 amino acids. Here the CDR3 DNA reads TGCGCCAGCAGCTTGGCCGGCGTGGCGGATACGCAGTATTTT. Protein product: CASSLAGVADTQYF.

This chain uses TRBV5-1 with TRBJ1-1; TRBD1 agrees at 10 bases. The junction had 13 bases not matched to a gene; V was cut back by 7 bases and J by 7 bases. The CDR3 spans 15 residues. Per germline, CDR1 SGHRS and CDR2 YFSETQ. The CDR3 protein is CASGIDGTGVNEAFF. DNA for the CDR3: TGCGCCAGCGGGATAGACGGGACAGGGGTCAATGAAGCTTTCTTT.

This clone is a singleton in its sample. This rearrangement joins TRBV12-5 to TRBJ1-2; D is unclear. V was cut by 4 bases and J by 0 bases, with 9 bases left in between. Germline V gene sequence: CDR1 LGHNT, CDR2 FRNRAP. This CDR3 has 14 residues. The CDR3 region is CASGSSGANYGYTF. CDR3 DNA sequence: TGTGCTAGTGGTTCCTCGGGAGCTAACTATGGCTACACCTTC.

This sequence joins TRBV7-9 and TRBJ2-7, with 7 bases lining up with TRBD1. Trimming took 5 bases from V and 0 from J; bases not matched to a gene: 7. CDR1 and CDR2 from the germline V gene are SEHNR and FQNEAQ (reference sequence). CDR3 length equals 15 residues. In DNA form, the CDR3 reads TGTGCCAGCAGCCAAGGACAGGCGAGCTCCTACGAGCAGTACTTC. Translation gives CASSQGQASSYEQYF.

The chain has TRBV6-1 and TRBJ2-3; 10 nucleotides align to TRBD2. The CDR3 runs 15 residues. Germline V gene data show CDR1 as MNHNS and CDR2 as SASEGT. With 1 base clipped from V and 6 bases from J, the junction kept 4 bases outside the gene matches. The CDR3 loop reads CASSEEAGGPDTQYF. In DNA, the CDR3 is TGTGCCAGCAGTGAAGAAGCGGGGGGGCCGGATACGCAGTATTTT.

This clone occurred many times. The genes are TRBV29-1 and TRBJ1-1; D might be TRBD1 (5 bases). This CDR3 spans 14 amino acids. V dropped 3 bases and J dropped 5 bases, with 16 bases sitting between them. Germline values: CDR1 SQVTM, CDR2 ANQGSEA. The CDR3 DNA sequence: TGCAGCGTTGATAAGGTGTTGGGGGGGACTGAAGCTTTCTTT. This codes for CSVDKVLGGTEAFF.